The text below deals with one T cell receptor (beta chain). These data come from a study of blood T cell repertoires in COVID-19. Donors of Cohort 3 who recovered were those that had two negative PCRs, clearance, or symptom resolution. This table comes from immunoSEQ multiplex PCR, and its TCRdb copy is limited to in-frame clones, with some not included. The data contain 310,000 or so clones, under 90% of them seen just once; the ten biggest clones take up 10%. The CDR3 runs to 13 residues. The germline CDR1 and CDR2 sequences are KGHSH and LQKENI. Trimming pared 3 bases from V and 1 base from J, leaving 6 bases between.

The chain employs TRBV18 and TRBJ2-5; D may be TRBD2 (6 bases). Sequencing input: PBMCs or T cells enriched from blood (not recorded which). The sequence was obtained from a woman aged 18-30 years who had recovered from COVID-19. CDR3 residues: CASSPGSQETQYF. DNA of the CDR3: TGTGCCAGCTCACCCGGGAGCCAAGAGACCCAGTACTTC.